This TCR beta chain was captured by sequencing in a study of beta chain features in type 1 diabetes (dated by TCRdb to the late 2010s). Background for the entire study: Mean age, gender distribution, total cell number and subset yield were not different between patients and healthy donors. A total of around 110,000,000 sorted cells were examined across all samples, and RNA yield correlated strongly with the number of cells per subset. In the study, recently diagnosed type 1 diabetes patients and matched healthy donors were compared on the TCRB repertoires of their sorted circulating CD4+ T cell subsets. Naive and central memory subsets were obtained from all 30 or so donors, but regulatory and stem cell-like memory subsets were isolated from only 8 patients and roughly eight healthy donors. The research as a whole found: Type 1 diabetes patients showed a moderate but significant shortening of TCRB CDR3 length in all four CD4+ subsets. At VDJ recombination sites, type 1 diabetes patients had fewer insertions and more deleted nucleotides, which implies abnormalities in thymic rearrangement. Sequencing cDNA rather than genomic DNA could over-represent highly expressing activated cells, although activation and CD3 levels did not differ between groups. Naive, central memory and regulatory TCRB repertoires appeared more similar among patients than among healthy donors. PCR might favor shorter templates, but patient and control samples were amplified and corrected together, so any skew would affect both groups equally. HLA sub-analyses involved small numbers of individuals, so any influence of HLA type on TCRB rearrangement remained unresolved.

Via the germline V gene (reference sequence), CDR1 is LNHDA and CDR2 SQIVND. V lost 3 bases and J lost 3 bases; the stretch between them is 9 bases long. Reading from cysteine to phenylalanine, the CDR3 counts 14 amino acids. The kept DNA is CDR3 alone, 42 bases in frame from the first base. From each donor, a single peripheral blood sample of approximately 110 mL on average was drawn into heparinised tubes. Naive, central memory, regulatory and stem cell-like memory CD4+ T cells were sorted on a BD FACSAria II using a panel including CD45RO, CCR7, CD25, CD127, CD95 and CD27. Every sorted population had a purity above 98%. PBMCs were isolated right away by Lymphoprep density gradient centrifugation and were stained directly, without culture. So that batch effects would be minimized, each experiment stained and sorted samples in pairs, pairing one healthy donor with one patient. The High Capacity cDNA Reverse Transcription Kit was used to reverse transcribe all of the isolated RNA, meaning that expressed TCRB transcripts were what got sequenced. Deep immunoSEQ sequencing was applied to naive, central memory and regulatory T cell samples, giving an average of about 3.8 million total reads per sample. Sorted cells were lysed in RLT buffer and RNA was extracted with DNase-treated RNeasy Micro or Mini kits, depending on cell number. To prevent cross-contamination, every cell subset was processed on its own, while patient and healthy donor samples were processed together. The immunoSEQ multiplex PCR was used to amplify TCRB sequences from cDNA, generating 87-bp fragments that spanned the CDR3 region. Amplicons were sequenced on the Illumina HiSeq platform. The authors' analysis ran thus. PCR bias was corrected computationally using synthetic template baselines, and reads within Hamming distance 2 were collapsed, with unmergeable singletons discarded. Reads were aligned against IMGT to assign V, D and J genes, CDR3 length and insertions or deletions at six rearrangement sites. Clonotype counts were normalized to sorted cell number within each subset before computing true diversity and Gini coefficients with the tcR R package. Repertoire sharing was quantified using the overlap coefficient calculated on TCRB nucleotide sequences. TCRdb carries this immuneACCESS record with in-frame sequences only. Its versions omit some clonotypes, under half of them owing to an unresolved V gene in the studies checked, with the rest unexplained. For V, J and clone size, that table is used; D and trimming come from the DNA. Across this sample there are 120,000 to 150,000 clones, with around 13% seen only once. Of the sample, 1% to 1.5% falls within the top ten clones.

This clone turned up a few times. Its antigen is unknown. Nothing much larger sits one base from this clone, and base qualities are not available. The chain was built from TRBV19 and TRBJ1-5; the D gene cannot be named for sure. Sequenced: central memory CD4+ T cells from blood. The source is a young man with type 1 diabetes. The bases are TGTGCCAGTAGTATTGATGGGGACAATCAGCCCCAGCATTTT. Translation gives CASSIDGDNQPQHF.